The count of the clone carrying this T cell receptor (beta chain) is one. No antigen is known for it. Libraries were prepared by immunoSEQ multiplex PCR; TCRdb keeps only in-frame clonotypes and omits some of them. This table holds 52,000 or so clones, 93% found once. This specimen belongs to a study of OX40 agonist ivuxolimab in advanced cancers. Looking at the study overall: Every 2 weeks, ivuxolimab was infused into the patients intravenously at between 0.01 and 10 mg/kg. Patients receiving dose escalation had hepatocellular carcinoma, melanoma, renal cell or head and neck cancer. Study outcomes and limitations: Compared with CD4+, CD8+ T cells on average had more expanded clones.

Trimming took off 2 bases at V and 10 bases at J, with 9 bases between the two ends. Germline-derived CDR1 and CDR2 are GTSNPN and SVGIG (reference sequence). This CDR3 region has 12 residues. This receptor was obtained from an adult with an advanced solid tumor such as melanoma, head and neck, liver or kidney cancer. This specimen was CD4+ or CD8+ T cells sorted from blood, taken in a trial of the OX40 agonist ivuxolimab. The chain has TRBV30 and TRBJ1-6; D remains ambiguous. This CDR3 is CAWSPGRSPLHF. CDR3 bases: TGTGCCTGGAGTCCCGGGCGGTCACCCCTCCACTTT.